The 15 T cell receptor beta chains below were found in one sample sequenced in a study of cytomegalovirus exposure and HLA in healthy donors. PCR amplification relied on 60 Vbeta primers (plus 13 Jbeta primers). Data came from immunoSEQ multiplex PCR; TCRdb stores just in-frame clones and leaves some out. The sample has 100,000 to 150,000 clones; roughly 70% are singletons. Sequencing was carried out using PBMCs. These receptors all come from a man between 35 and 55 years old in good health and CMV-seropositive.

This CDR3 is CASSRGGGMNTEAFF. The DNA of the CDR3 is TGTGCCAGCAGTAGGGGTGGAGGGATGAACACTGAAGCTTTCTTT. This rearrangement joins TRBV6-6 to TRBJ1-1; tentative D call: TRBD1 (5 bases). Trimming took off 5 bases at V and 0 bases at J, with 13 bases between the two ends. The CDR3 consists of 15 residues. Germline lookup yields CDR1 MNHNY and CDR2 SVGAGI (reference sequence).

CDR3 DNA sequence: TGTGCCAGCAGCTTACCAGGGAGGAAAAATTCACCCCTCCACTTT. It yields the protein CASSLPGRKNSPLHF. J is TRBJ1-6 and V is TRBV7-2, with a possible D match to TRBD1 (5 bases). CDR3 size: 15 residues. V lost 2 bases and J 7 bases, leaving 12 bases between the germline ends. Germline values: CDR1 SGHTA, CDR2 FQGNSA.

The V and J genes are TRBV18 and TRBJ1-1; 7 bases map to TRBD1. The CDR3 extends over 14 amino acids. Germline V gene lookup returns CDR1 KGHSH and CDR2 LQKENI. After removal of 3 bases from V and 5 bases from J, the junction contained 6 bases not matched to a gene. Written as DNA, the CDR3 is TGTGCCAGCTCACCTAGGCAGGGGGGTACTGAAGCTTTCTTT. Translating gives CASSPRQGGTEAFF.

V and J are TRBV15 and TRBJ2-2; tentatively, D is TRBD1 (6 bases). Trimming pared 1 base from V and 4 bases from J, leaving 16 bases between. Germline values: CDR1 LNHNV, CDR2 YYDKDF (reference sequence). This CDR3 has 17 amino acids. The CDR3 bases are TGTGCCACCAGCAGAGGTTTACAGGGACGCGGCACCGGGGAGCTGTTTTTT. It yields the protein CATSRGLQGRGTGELFF.

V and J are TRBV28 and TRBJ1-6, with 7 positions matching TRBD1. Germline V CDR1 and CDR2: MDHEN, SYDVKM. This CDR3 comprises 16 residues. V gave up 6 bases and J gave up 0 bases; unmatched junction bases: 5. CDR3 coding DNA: TGTGCCAGCAGGCCGACAGGGAGCTCCTATAATTCACCCCTCCACTTT. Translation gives CASRPTGSSYNSPLHF.

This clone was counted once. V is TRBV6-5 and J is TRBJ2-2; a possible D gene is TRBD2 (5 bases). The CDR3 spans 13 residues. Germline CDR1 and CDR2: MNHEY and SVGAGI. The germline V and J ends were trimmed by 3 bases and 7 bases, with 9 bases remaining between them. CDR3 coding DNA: TGTGCCAGCAGTTATCTAGCTGGCGGGGAGCTGTTTTTT. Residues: CASSYLAGGELFF.

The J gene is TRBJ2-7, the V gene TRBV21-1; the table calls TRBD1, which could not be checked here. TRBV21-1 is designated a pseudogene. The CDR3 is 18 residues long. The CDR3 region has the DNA TGTGCCAGTATAATTAAACGGCATTACAGGGGTTGTGGCTACGAGCAGTACTTC. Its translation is CASIIKRHYRGCGYEQYF.

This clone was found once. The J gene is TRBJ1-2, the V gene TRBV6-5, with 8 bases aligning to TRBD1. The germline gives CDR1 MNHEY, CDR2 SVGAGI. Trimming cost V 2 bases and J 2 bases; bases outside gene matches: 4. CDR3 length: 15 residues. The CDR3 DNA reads TGTGCCAGCAGTTACCGAGGGGACAGGAACTATGGCTACACCTTC. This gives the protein CASSYRGDRNYGYTF.

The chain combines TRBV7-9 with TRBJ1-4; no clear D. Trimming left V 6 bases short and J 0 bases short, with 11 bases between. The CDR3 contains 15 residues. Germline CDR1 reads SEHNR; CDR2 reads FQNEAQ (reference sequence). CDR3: CASRGGTATNEKLFF. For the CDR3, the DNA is TGTGCCAGCAGGGGAGGAACAGCAACTAATGAAAAACTGTTTTTT.

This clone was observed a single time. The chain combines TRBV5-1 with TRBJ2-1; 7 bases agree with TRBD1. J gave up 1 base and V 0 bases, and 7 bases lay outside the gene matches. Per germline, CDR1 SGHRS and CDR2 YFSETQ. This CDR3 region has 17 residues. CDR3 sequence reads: CASSLAPGQISYNEQFF. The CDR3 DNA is TGCGCCAGCAGCTTGGCACCGGGACAGATATCCTACAATGAGCAGTTCTTC.

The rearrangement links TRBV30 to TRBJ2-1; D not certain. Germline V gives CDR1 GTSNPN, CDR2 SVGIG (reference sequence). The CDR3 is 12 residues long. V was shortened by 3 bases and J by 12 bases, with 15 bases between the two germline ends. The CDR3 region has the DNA TGTGCCTGGAGCCCGGTTACCATGTTGCAGTTCTTC. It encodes CAWSPVTMLQFF.

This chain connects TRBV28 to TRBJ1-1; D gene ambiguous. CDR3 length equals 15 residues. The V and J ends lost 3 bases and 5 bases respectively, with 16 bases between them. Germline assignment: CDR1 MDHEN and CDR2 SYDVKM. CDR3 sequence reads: CASSFRRGARTEAFF. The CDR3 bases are TGTGCCAGCAGTTTCCGTCGGGGAGCGAGGACTGAAGCTTTCTTT. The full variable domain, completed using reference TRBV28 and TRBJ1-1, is DVKVTQSSRYLVKRTGEKVFLECVQDMDHENMFWYRQDPGLGLRLIYFSYDVKMKEKGDIPEGYSVSREKKERFSLILESASTNQTSMYLCASSFRRGARTEAFFGQGTRLTVV.

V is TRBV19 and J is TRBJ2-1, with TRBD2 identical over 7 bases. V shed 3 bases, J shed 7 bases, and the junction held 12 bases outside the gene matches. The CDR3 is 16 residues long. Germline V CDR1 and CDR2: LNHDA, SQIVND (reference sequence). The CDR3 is CASSILPLGGSNEQFF. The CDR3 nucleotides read TGTGCCAGTAGTATTCTTCCCCTCGGGGGGAGTAATGAGCAGTTCTTC.

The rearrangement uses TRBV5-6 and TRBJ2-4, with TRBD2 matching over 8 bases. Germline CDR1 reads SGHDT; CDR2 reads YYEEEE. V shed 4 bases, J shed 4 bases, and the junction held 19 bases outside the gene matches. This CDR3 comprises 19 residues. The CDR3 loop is CASSPPRGSGAAAKNIQYF. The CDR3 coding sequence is TGTGCCAGCAGCCCTCCTCGGGGTAGCGGGGCGGCCGCAAAAAACATTCAGTACTTC. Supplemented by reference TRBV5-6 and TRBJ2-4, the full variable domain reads DAGVTQSPTHLIKTRGQQVTLRCSPKSGHDTVSWYQQALGQGPQFIFQYYEEEERQRGNFPDRFSGHQFPNYSSELNVNALLLGDSALYLCASSPPRGSGAAAKNIQYFGAGTRLSVL.

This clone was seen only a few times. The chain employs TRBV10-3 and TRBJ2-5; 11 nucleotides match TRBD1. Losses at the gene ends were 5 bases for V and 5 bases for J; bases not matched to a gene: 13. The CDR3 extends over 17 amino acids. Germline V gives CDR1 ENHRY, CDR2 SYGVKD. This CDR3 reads CAISFPPGTGGLETQYF. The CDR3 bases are TGTGCCATCAGTTTCCCCCCCGGGACAGGGGGGTTGGAGACCCAGTACTTC.